This entry lists 26 T cell receptor beta chains sequenced from one sample in a study of blood T cell repertoires in COVID-19. The protocol was immunoSEQ multiplex PCR, while the TCRdb copy is restricted to in-frame clones and leaves out a portion. The data contain 300,000 to 500,000 clones, 70% to 90% of them singletons. Material: PBMCs or T cells enriched from blood (not recorded which). The receptors were sampled from a woman younger than 45 with acute COVID-19.

This chain connects TRBV19 to TRBJ2-4; 7 bases align to TRBD1. There are 14 residues in the CDR3. Per germline, CDR1 LNHDA and CDR2 SQIVND (reference sequence). With 7 bases clipped from V and 7 bases from J, the junction kept 10 bases outside the gene matches. The CDR3 spells CASTPRGRGNIQYF. CDR3 in DNA: TGTGCCAGTACCCCACGGGGCAGGGGGAACATTCAGTACTTC.

The chain is built from TRBV27 and TRBJ1-1; TRBD1 is a possible D gene (6 bases). This CDR3 is 15 amino acids long. Per germline, CDR1 MNHEY and CDR2 SMNVEV (reference sequence). The ends were cut back, 4 bases at V and 0 bases at J, with 12 bases in the middle. CDR3: CASSYRVGMNTEAFF. The CDR3 bases are TGTGCCAGCAGTTACAGGGTGGGGATGAACACTGAAGCTTTCTTT.

CDR3 in DNA: TGTGCCAGCAGCAAGGACAGTAATCAGCCCCAGCATTTT. Its protein product is CASSKDSNQPQHF. The gene calls are TRBV7-3 and TRBJ1-5; TRBD1 is a possible D gene (6 bases). V gave up 5 bases and J gave up 4 bases, with 9 bases separating them. The CDR3 spans 13 residues. Per germline, CDR1 SGHTA and CDR2 FQGTGA.

This clone came up once. This chain connects TRBV5-1 to TRBJ2-1; D remains unclear. The CDR3 sequence is 13 residues long. The germline V and J ends were trimmed by 0 bases and 6 bases, with 7 bases remaining between them. The germline CDR1 and CDR2 sequences are SGHRS and YFSETQ. CDR3 sequence: CASSLVPGNEQFF. As DNA, the CDR3 is TGCGCCAGCAGCTTGGTTCCGGGCAATGAGCAGTTCTTC.

The chain carries TRBV18 and TRBJ1-5; 8 bases fit TRBD1. J was trimmed by 4 bases and V by 4 bases; bases with no gene match: 0. CDR3 length: 13 residues. Germline lookup yields CDR1 KGHSH and CDR2 LQKENI. The CDR3 reads CASSRDRNQPQHF. The CDR3, as DNA: TGTGCCAGCTCACGGGACAGGAATCAGCCCCAGCATTTT.

The chain links TRBV30 to TRBJ2-3, with no clear D. V was trimmed by 3 bases and J by 6 bases, leaving 13 bases between them. This CDR3 is built from 13 residues. CDR1 GTSNPN and CDR2 SVGIG come from the germline V gene (reference sequence). DNA of the CDR3: TGTGCCTGGAGGCGGCCCTTTGTTGATACGCAGTATTTT. Translated: CAWRRPFVDTQYF.

V usage is TRBV5-1 and J usage is TRBJ2-7; 8 nucleotides align to TRBD1. V dropped 1 base and J dropped 2; count of bases not matched to a gene: 5. Germline CDR1 SGHRS, CDR2 YFSETQ. This CDR3 has 15 amino acids. The CDR3 DNA is TGCGCCAGCAGCTTGAGTCAGGGGGCCACCTACGAGCAGTACTTC. This translates into CASSLSQGATYEQYF.

The rearrangement joins TRBV2 to TRBJ1-2; D ambiguous. The V gene's germline CDR1 is SNHLY and CDR2 FYNNEI. The V and J ends lost 2 bases and 3 bases respectively, with 13 bases between them. This CDR3 has 15 amino acids. Here the CDR3 reads CASSETLEGYYGYTF. For the CDR3, the DNA is TGTGCCAGCAGTGAAACCTTGGAGGGATACTATGGCTACACCTTC. The full variable domain, with the rest looked up from reference TRBV2 and TRBJ1-2, is EPEVTQTPSHQVTQMGQEVILRCVPISNHLYFYWYRQILGQKVEFLVSFYNNEISEKSEIFDDQFSVERPDGSNFTLKIRSTKLEDSAMYFCASSETLEGYYGYTFGSGTRLTVV.

The chain links TRBV7-2 to TRBJ1-3; 9 positions match TRBD1. Trimming cost V 5 bases and J 0 bases; bases outside gene matches: 8. Germline V lookup: CDR1 SGHTA, CDR2 FQGNSA. There are 17 residues in the CDR3. This chain's CDR3 is CASSPVGTGYSGNTIYF. As DNA, the CDR3 is TGTGCCAGCAGCCCGGTCGGGACAGGGTACTCTGGAAACACCATATATTTT.

This clone has just one count. V gene TRBV29-1 combines with J gene TRBJ2-7; a weak D match, TRBD2 (5 bases). Trimming removed 1 base from V and 2 bases from J, with 12 bases in between. CDR3 size: 14 residues. CDR1 and CDR2 from the germline V gene are SQVTM and ANQGSEA. In DNA, the CDR3 is TGCAGCGTTGAAGTGCTAGCTCATACCTACGAGCAGTACTTC. Amino acids: CSVEVLAHTYEQYF.

The chain employs TRBV7-8 and TRBJ2-1; 15 nucleotides line up with TRBD2. V lost 5 bases and J lost 5; bases outside the gene matches: 4. CDR3 length: 16 amino acids. Germline-derived CDR1 and CDR2 are SGHVS and FQNEAQ. CDR3 in amino acids: CASSQGTSGGHNEQFF. CDR3 in DNA: TGTGCCAGCAGCCAGGGGACTAGCGGGGGGCACAATGAGCAGTTCTTC.

The rearrangement uses TRBV7-9 and TRBJ2-3; D perhaps matches TRBD2 (6 bases). CDR1 is SEHNR, CDR2 FQNEAQ, per germline (reference sequence). The CDR3 length is 16 residues. Trimming pared 5 bases from V and 6 bases from J, leaving 21 bases between. The CDR3 DNA sequence: TGTGCCAGCAGCCCAAGAGGGACTCGGCAAGGGGATACGCAGTATTTT. Its protein is CASSPRGTRQGDTQYF. The full variable domain, completed using reference TRBV7-9 and TRBJ2-3, is DTGVSQNPRHKITKRGQNVTFRCDPISEHNRLYWYRQTLGQGPEFLTYFQNEAQLEKSRLLSDRFSAERPKGSFSTLEIQRTEQGDSAMYLCASSPRGTRQGDTQYFGPGTRLTVL.

The chain couples TRBV29-1 to TRBJ2-1; D might be TRBD2 (5 bases). The germline V gene encodes CDR1 SQVTM and CDR2 ANQGSEA. V lost 5 bases and J 8 bases, leaving 16 bases between the germline ends. This CDR3 has 13 residues. CDR3: CSVRGGSTYEQFF. The CDR3 DNA reads TGCAGCGTTCGAGGTGGGAGTACGTATGAGCAGTTCTTC.

The J gene is TRBJ2-7, the V gene TRBV2; weak D call: TRBD1 (6 bases). V lost 2 bases and J 0 bases, leaving 11 bases between the germline ends. From germline, CDR1 is SNHLY and CDR2 FYNNEI. This CDR3 has 15 residues. DNA of the CDR3: TGTGCCAGCAGTGAACAGGACAGTTACTCCTACGAGCAGTACTTC. Amino acids: CASSEQDSYSYEQYF.

The chain is built from TRBV29-1 and TRBJ2-3; D gene ambiguous. Trimming pared 8 bases from V and 4 bases from J, leaving 19 bases between. This CDR3 contains 14 residues. Germline-derived CDR1 and CDR2 are SQVTM and ANQGSEA. DNA of the CDR3: TGCAGCTTTGGCCCCCTGGCTGGAGCAGATACGCAGTATTTT. Its protein is CSFGPLAGADTQYF.

This clone occurred a few times. J is TRBJ1-4 and V is TRBV5-6, with D uncertain. Between the trimmed V and J ends, which lost 1 base and 9 bases, there was a span of 13 bases. The germline V gene has CDR1 SGHDT and CDR2 YYEEEE. The CDR3 contains 14 residues. The CDR3 region has the DNA TGTGCCAGCAGCTTGTATCCTAATAGCCAAAAACTGTTTTTT. Translation gives CASSLYPNSQKLFF.

The rearrangement links TRBV21-1 to TRBJ1-1. TRBV21-1 is noted as a pseudogene. CDR3 length equals 16 residues. In nucleotides, the CDR3 is TGTGCCAGCAGCCCTAAAGGAAAGGGAGTGGGTACTGAAGCTTTCTTT. This sequence encodes CASSPKGKGVGTEAFF.

The chain recombines TRBV7-2 with TRBJ2-7, with 12 bases that match TRBD2. Trimming removed 4 bases from V and 3 bases from J; junction bases left unmatched: 13. The CDR3 has 18 residues. CDR1 and CDR2 from the germline V gene are SGHTA and FQGNSA. CDR3: CASSSITTSGGPIYEQYF. CDR3 nucleotides: TGTGCCAGCAGCTCAATAACTACTAGCGGGGGGCCTATCTACGAGCAGTACTTC.

Note on this clone: Other DNA sequences within the sample encode an identical CDR3. This rearrangement joins TRBV9 to TRBJ2-3; 8 bases agree with TRBD2. V dropped 0 bases and J dropped 0; count of bases not matched to a gene: 0. The CDR3 length is 15 residues. The germline V gene has CDR1 SGDLS and CDR2 YYNGEE. The CDR3 reads CASSVGGGSTDTQYF. The CDR3 nucleotides are TGTGCCAGCAGCGTAGGCGGGGGGAGCACAGATACGCAGTATTTT.

In nucleotides, the CDR3 is TGTGCCAGTAGTATATGGGGGGCCGGGGAGCTGTTTTTT. Translation gives CASSIWGAGELFF. The chain combines TRBV19 with TRBJ2-2, with D possibly being TRBD2 (6 bases). In germline, CDR1 is LNHDA, CDR2 SQIVND (reference sequence). V was shortened by 2 bases and J by 6 bases, with 7 bases between the two germline ends. CDR3 length: 13 amino acids.

CDR3 residues: CASSQGRGSNLYNEQFF. The CDR3 coding sequence is TGCGCCAGCAGCCAAGGGAGAGGGAGCAACCTATACAATGAGCAGTTCTTC. The rearrangement links TRBV4-3 to TRBJ2-1; tentatively, D is TRBD2 (5 bases). The germline V gene encodes CDR1 LGHNA and CDR2 YSLEER. The CDR3 extends over 17 amino acids. V was cut by 1 base and J by 4 bases, with 17 bases left in between.

The chain joins TRBV12-5 to TRBJ2-5, with TRBD2 matching over 9 bases. This CDR3 has 16 residues. Germline-derived CDR1 and CDR2 are LGHNT and FRNRAP. The trim removed 5 bases at V and 2 bases at J, leaving 9 bases unmatched. The CDR3 nucleotides are TGTGCTAGTGGTCCAGGTGTCCTAGCGGGGCAAGAGACCCAGTACTTC. Protein: CASGPGVLAGQETQYF.

CDR3 loop: CASSQKTGGGNSPLHF. The CDR3 coding sequence is TGTGCCAGCAGCCAGAAGACAGGGGGGGGTAATTCACCCCTCCACTTT. The rearrangement links TRBV3-1 (or the pseudogene TRBV3-2) to TRBJ1-6; 9 nucleotides agree with TRBD1. The germline CDR1 and CDR2 sequences are LGHDT and YNNKEL (reference sequence). The CDR3 sequence is 16 residues long. After removal of 3 bases from V and 6 bases from J, the junction contained 6 bases not matched to a gene.

This clone was observed at least ten times. The chain carries TRBV12-5 and TRBJ1-6; D not resolved. Trimming took 7 bases from V and 9 from J, leaving 10 bases between them. Germline values: CDR1 LGHNT, CDR2 FRNRAP. This CDR3 is 12 amino acids long. This CDR3 reads CASASGLSPLHF. The CDR3 nucleotides read TGTGCTAGTGCCAGCGGCCTTTCACCCCTCCACTTT.

This sequence joins TRBV4-1 and TRBJ1-2; 8 bases agree with TRBD1. V lost 1 base, J lost 8 bases, and 9 bases stayed unmatched. The CDR3 is 15 residues long. Germline values: CDR1 MGHRA, CDR2 YSYEKL. The CDR3 protein is CASSQAWAGGGGYTF. The CDR3 coding sequence is TGCGCCAGCAGCCAAGCGTGGGCAGGGGGCGGCGGCTACACCTTC.

V and J are TRBV9 and TRBJ1-2, with D perhaps matching TRBD1 (5 bases). CDR1 SGDLS and CDR2 YYNGEE come from the germline V gene. CDR3 length: 14 residues. The V and J ends lost 4 bases and 4 bases respectively, with 14 bases between them. CDR3 in amino acids: CASSPGGDSYGYTF. DNA for the CDR3: TGTGCCAGCAGCCCCGGGGGGGATTCCTATGGCTACACCTTC.